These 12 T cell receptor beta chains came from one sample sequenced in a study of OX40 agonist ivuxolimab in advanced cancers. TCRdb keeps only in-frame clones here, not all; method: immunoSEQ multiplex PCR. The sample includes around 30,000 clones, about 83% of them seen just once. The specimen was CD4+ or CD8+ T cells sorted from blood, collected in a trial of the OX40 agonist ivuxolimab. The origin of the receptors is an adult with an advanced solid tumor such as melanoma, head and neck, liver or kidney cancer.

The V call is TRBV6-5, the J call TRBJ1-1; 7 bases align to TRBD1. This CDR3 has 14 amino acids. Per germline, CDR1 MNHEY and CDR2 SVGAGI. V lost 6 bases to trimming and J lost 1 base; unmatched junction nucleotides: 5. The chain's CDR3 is CASRPGGGNTEAFF. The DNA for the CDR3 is TGTGCCAGCAGGCCAGGGGGAGGGAACACTGAAGCTTTCTTT.

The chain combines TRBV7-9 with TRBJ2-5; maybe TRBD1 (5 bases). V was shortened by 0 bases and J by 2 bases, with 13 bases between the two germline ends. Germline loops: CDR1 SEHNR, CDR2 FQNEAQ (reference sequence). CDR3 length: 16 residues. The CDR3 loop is CASSLAGRGWQETQYF. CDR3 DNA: TGTGCCAGCAGCTTAGCGGGAAGGGGTTGGCAAGAGACCCAGTACTTC.

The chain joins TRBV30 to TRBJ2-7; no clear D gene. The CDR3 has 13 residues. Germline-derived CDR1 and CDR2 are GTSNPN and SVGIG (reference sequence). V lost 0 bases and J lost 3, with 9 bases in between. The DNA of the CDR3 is TGTGCCTGGAGTGTCGGTCACCTCTACGAGCAGTACTTC. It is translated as CAWSVGHLYEQYF. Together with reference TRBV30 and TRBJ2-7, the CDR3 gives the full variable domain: SQTIHQWPATLVQPVGSPLSLECTVEGTSNPNLYWYRQAAGRGLQLLFYSVGIGQISSEVPQNLSASRPQDRQFILSSKKLLLSDSGFYLCAWSVGHLYEQYFGPGTRLTVT.

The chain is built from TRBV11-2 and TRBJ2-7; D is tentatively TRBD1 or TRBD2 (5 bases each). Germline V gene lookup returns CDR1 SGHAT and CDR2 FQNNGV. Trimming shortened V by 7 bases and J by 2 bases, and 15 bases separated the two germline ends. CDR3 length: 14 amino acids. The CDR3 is CASTLVVGAYEQYF. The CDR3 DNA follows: TGTGCCAGCACCTTGGTTGTGGGGGCCTACGAGCAGTACTTC.

The CDR3 spells CASSESGSTDTQYF. The CDR3 nucleotides read TGTGCCAGCAGCGAGAGCGGGAGCACAGATACGCAGTATTTT. This chain links TRBV9 with TRBJ2-3; D is possibly TRBD2 (6 bases). Trimming took off 3 bases at V and 0 bases at J, with 8 bases between the two ends. Germline V gives CDR1 SGDLS, CDR2 YYNGEE. This CDR3 has 14 amino acids.

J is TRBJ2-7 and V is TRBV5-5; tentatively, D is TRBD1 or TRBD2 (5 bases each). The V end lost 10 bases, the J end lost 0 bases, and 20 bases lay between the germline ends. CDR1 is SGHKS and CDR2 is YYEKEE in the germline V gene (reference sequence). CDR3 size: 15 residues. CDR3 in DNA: TGTGCCGCAGCTCCGGGGACCGCAAGCTCCTACGAGCAGTACTTC. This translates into CAAAPGTASSYEQYF.

CDR3: CASSQVLVSNQPQHF. The CDR3 DNA reads as TGCGCCAGCAGCCAAGTCTTGGTTAGCAATCAGCCCCAGCATTTT. The chain links TRBV4-1 to TRBJ1-5; D unresolved. The CDR3 sequence is 15 residues long. V was clipped by 1 base and J by 0 bases, with 7 bases between them. Germline V lookup: CDR1 MGHRA, CDR2 YSYEKL.

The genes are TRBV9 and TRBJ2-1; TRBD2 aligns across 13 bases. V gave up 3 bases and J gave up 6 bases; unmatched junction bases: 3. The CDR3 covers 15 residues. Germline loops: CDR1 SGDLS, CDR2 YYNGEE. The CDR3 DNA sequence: TGTGCCAGCAGCGGGACTAGCGGGAGTGCCAATGAGCAGTTCTTC. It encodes CASSGTSGSANEQFF.

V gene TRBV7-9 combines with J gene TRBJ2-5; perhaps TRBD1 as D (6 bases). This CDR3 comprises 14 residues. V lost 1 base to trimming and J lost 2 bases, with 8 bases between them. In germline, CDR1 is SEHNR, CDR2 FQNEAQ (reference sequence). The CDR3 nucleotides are TGTGCCAGCAGCTTAGTGGGGACACAAGAGACCCAGTACTTC. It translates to CASSLVGTQETQYF.

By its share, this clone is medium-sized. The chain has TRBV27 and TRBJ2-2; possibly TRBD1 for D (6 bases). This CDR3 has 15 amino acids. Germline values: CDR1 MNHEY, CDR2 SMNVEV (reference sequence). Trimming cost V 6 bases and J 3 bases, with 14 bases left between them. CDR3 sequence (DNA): TGTGCCAGCAGACCAGGGGATTTGGACACCGGGGAGCTGTTTTTT. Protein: CASRPGDLDTGELFF.

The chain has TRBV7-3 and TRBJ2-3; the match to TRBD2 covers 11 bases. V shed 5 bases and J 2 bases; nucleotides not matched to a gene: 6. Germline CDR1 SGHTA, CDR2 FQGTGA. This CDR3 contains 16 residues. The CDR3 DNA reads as TGTGCCAGCAGCCACCTAGCGGGGGGTACCACAGATACGCAGTATTTT. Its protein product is CASSHLAGGTTDTQYF.

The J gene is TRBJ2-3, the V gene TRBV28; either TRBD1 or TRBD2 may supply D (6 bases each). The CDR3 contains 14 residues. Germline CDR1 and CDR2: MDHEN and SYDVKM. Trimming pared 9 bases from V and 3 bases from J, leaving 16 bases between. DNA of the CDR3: TGTGCCAGTAACCCTGGGGGGCCTACAGATACGCAGTATTTT. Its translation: CASNPGGPTDTQYF.